Here is one TCR beta chain with its context. The data were obtained in a study of blood T cell repertoires in COVID-19. Whole-study context: COVID-19 samples collected from the United States, Italy and Spain covered acute and convalescent phases. Sources were T cells, B-cell-depleted T cells, or PBMCs; the material itself was cDNA or gDNA.

As processed by the authors: Cell counts per sample came from amplifying reference gene primers. Libraries were prepared by immunoSEQ multiplex PCR; TCRdb keeps only in-frame clonotypes and omits some of them. For V, J and clone size, that table is used; D and trimming come from the DNA. The table lists about 190,000 clones, approximately 80% of them singletons. This clonotype originated in a woman aged 45-65 years with acute or convalescent COVID-19. Sequences were obtained from peripheral blood.

CDR3 loop: CASSLRRAGQDKSKNTEAFF. CDR3 nucleotides: TGTGCCAGCAGCCTCCGCCGAGCGGGACAGGACAAATCGAAGAACACTGAAGCTTTCTTT. The chain couples TRBV7-8 to TRBJ1-1, with 8 bases aligning to TRBD1. Germline assignment: CDR1 SGHVS and CDR2 FQNEAQ. V was clipped by 5 bases and J by 1 base; unmatched bases: 21. This CDR3 has 20 amino acids.